Listed below are T cell receptor beta chains from one sample, sequenced in a study of Ad26.COV2.S vaccination and SARS-CoV-2 variants. TCRdb keeps only in-frame clones here, not all; method: immunoSEQ multiplex PCR. Counted here are 300,000 to 500,000 clones, 80% to 90% occurring once; the ten biggest clones make up more than 3%. The sample consisted of peripheral blood, taken in a trial of Ad26.COV2.S vaccine versus placebo. These receptors all come from a person between 18 and 65 years old who received the Ad26.COV2.S COVID-19 vaccine or a placebo. The CDR3 runs from the conserved cysteine through the conserved F or W. D genes are given only for firm matches. Not all rows give a size; the values are once, few, many and, for expanded clones, a class.

clone size: once; J gene: TRBJ2-5; V gene: TRBV5-1; D gene: -; CDR3 protein: CASSLGGHPQETQYF; CDR3 DNA: TGCGCCAGCAGCTTGGGAGGACACCCCCAGGAGACCCAGTACTTC
clone size: -; J gene: TRBJ2-1; V gene: TRBV12-3/TRBV12-4; D gene: -; CDR3 protein: CASSLGGNEQFF; CDR3 DNA: TGTGCCAGCAGTTTAGGTGGGAATGAGCAGTTCTTC
clone size: -; J gene: TRBJ2-3; V gene: TRBV12-3/TRBV12-4; D gene: -; CDR3 protein: CASSLSGTDTQYF; CDR3 DNA: TGTGCCAGCAGCCTAAGCGGCACAGATACGCAGTATTTT
clone size: -; J gene: TRBJ1-5; V gene: TRBV6-2/TRBV6-3; D gene: TRBD1; CDR3 protein: CASSLTGGNQPQHF; CDR3 DNA: TGTGCCAGCAGCCTTACAGGGGGAAATCAGCCCCAGCATTTT
clone size: -; J gene: TRBJ2-6; V gene: TRBV3-1/TRBV3-2; D gene: -; CDR3 protein: CASSQAAYGANVLTF; CDR3 DNA: TGTGCCAGCAGCCAGGCCGCGTACGGGGCCAACGTCCTGACTTTC
clone size: -; J gene: TRBJ2-6; V gene: TRBV10-3; D gene: TRBD1; CDR3 protein: CAISPGQAARANVLTF; CDR3 DNA: TGTGCCATCAGTCCGGGACAGGCGGCTCGGGCCAACGTCCTGACTTTC
clone size: -; J gene: TRBJ2-5; V gene: TRBV29-1; D gene: -; CDR3 protein: CSVPRGGETQYF; CDR3 DNA: TGCAGCGTTCCGCGGGGCGGAGAGACCCAGTACTTC
clone size: -; J gene: TRBJ1-3; V gene: TRBV4-1; D gene: -; CDR3 protein: CASSQGDFGTGNTIYF; CDR3 DNA: TGCGCCAGCAGCCAGGGGGACTTCGGCACTGGAAACACCATATATTTT
clone size: -; J gene: TRBJ2-2; V gene: TRBV3-1/TRBV3-2; D gene: -; CDR3 protein: CASSQYTGELFF; CDR3 DNA: TGTGCCAGCAGCCAATACACCGGGGAGCTGTTTTTT
clone size: -; J gene: TRBJ2-7; V gene: TRBV7-8; D gene: TRBD2; CDR3 protein: CASSSLAGASSYEQYF; CDR3 DNA: TGTGCCAGCAGCTCCTTAGCGGGGGCCAGCTCCTACGAGCAGTACTTC
clone size: -; J gene: TRBJ2-3; V gene: TRBV6-5; D gene: TRBD1; CDR3 protein: CASRDRGTDTQYF; CDR3 DNA: TGTGCCAGCCGGGACAGGGGCACAGATACGCAGTATTTT
clone size: once; J gene: TRBJ2-3; V gene: TRBV4-1; D gene: -; CDR3 protein: CASSQEGDRRNTQYF; CDR3 DNA: TGCGCCAGCAGCCAAGAGGGAGACAGGCGAAATACGCAGTATTTT
clone size: few; J gene: TRBJ2-1; V gene: TRBV6-5; D gene: -; CDR3 protein: CASSLRVHNEQFF; CDR3 DNA: TGTGCCAGCAGTCTGAGGGTACACAATGAGCAGTTCTTC
clone size: -; J gene: TRBJ1-1; V gene: TRBV10-3; D gene: -; CDR3 protein: CAIRENTEAFF; CDR3 DNA: TGTGCCATCCGGGAGAACACTGAAGCTTTCTTT
clone size: once; J gene: TRBJ2-1; V gene: TRBV24-1; D gene: -; CDR3 protein: CATINGDNEQFF; CDR3 DNA: TGTGCCACCATAAACGGGGACAATGAGCAGTTCTTC
clone size: -; J gene: TRBJ2-1; V gene: TRBV19; D gene: TRBD2; CDR3 protein: CASGLAGVIDEQFF; CDR3 DNA: TGTGCCAGCGGACTAGCGGGGGTAATCGATGAGCAGTTCTTC
clone size: few; J gene: TRBJ2-3; V gene: TRBV18; D gene: -; CDR3 protein: CASSPLGTFGITDTQYF; CDR3 DNA: TGTGCCAGCTCACCGCTGGGTACTTTCGGTATAACAGATACGCAGTATTTT
clone size: -; J gene: TRBJ2-4; V gene: TRBV6-5; D gene: TRBD1; CDR3 protein: CASSRQGAKNIQYF; CDR3 DNA: TGTGCCAGCAGTAGACAGGGAGCCAAAAACATTCAGTACTTC
clone size: -; J gene: TRBJ1-2; V gene: TRBV25-1; D gene: -; CDR3 protein: CASSRDTAAGGGGYTF; CDR3 DNA: TGTGCCAGCAGCAGGGATACGGCAGCCGGAGGAGGCGGCTACACCTTC
clone size: -; J gene: TRBJ2-5; V gene: TRBV30; D gene: -; CDR3 protein: CAWSLGNQETQYF; CDR3 DNA: TGTGCCTGGAGTTTGGGGAACCAAGAGACCCAGTACTTC
clone size: -; J gene: TRBJ2-1; V gene: TRBV9; D gene: -; CDR3 protein: CASSVGAGISNEQFF; CDR3 DNA: TGTGCCAGCAGCGTAGGGGCGGGGATAAGCAATGAGCAGTTCTTC
clone size: -; J gene: TRBJ2-2; V gene: TRBV7-7; D gene: TRBD2; CDR3 protein: CASSPGLAGAEGGELFF; CDR3 DNA: TGTGCCAGCAGCCCGGGACTAGCGGGGGCGGAAGGCGGGGAGCTGTTTTTT
clone size: -; J gene: TRBJ1-5; V gene: TRBV19; D gene: TRBD1; CDR3 protein: CASSPGQGDQPQHF; CDR3 DNA: TGTGCCAGTAGTCCGGGACAGGGAGACCAGCCCCAGCATTTT
clone size: -; J gene: TRBJ2-7; V gene: TRBV5-1; D gene: -; CDR3 protein: CASRSQVYEQYF; CDR3 DNA: TGCGCCAGCAGGAGTCAGGTCTACGAGCAGTACTTC
clone size: few; J gene: TRBJ1-1; V gene: TRBV6-5; D gene: -; CDR3 protein: CASSPWARAEAFF; CDR3 DNA: TGTGCCAGCAGTCCTTGGGCGCGAGCTGAAGCTTTCTTT
clone size: -; J gene: TRBJ1-2; V gene: TRBV4-1; D gene: -; CDR3 protein: CASSQASSPGAYGYTF; CDR3 DNA: TGCGCCAGCAGCCAAGCGTCGTCGCCCGGGGCCTATGGCTACACCTTC
clone size: -; J gene: TRBJ2-5; V gene: TRBV14; D gene: -; CDR3 protein: CASSQLAWRGLQETQYF; CDR3 DNA: TGTGCCAGCAGCCAACTCGCCTGGCGGGGGCTACAAGAGACCCAGTACTTC
clone size: -; J gene: TRBJ1-5; V gene: TRBV6-5; D gene: -; CDR3 protein: CASTSRDGENQPQHF; CDR3 DNA: TGTGCCAGCACTTCCCGGGACGGAGAGAATCAGCCCCAGCATTTT
clone size: -; J gene: TRBJ1-2; V gene: TRBV28; D gene: TRBD1; CDR3 protein: CASSLFGQVYGYTF; CDR3 DNA: TGTGCCAGCAGTTTATTCGGACAGGTCTATGGCTACACCTTC
clone size: once; J gene: TRBJ2-5; V gene: TRBV6-6; D gene: -; CDR3 protein: CASSPLMSYGQRLGETQYF; CDR3 DNA: TGTGCCAGCAGTCCTCTAATGTCCTATGGACAGCGATTAGGAGAGACCCAGTACTTC
clone size: once; J gene: TRBJ1-4; V gene: TRBV28; D gene: -; CDR3 protein: CASSRYTATNEKLFF; CDR3 DNA: TGTGCCAGCAGCCGATACACCGCAACTAATGAAAAACTGTTTTTT
clone size: once; J gene: TRBJ2-7; V gene: TRBV6-1; D gene: TRBD1; CDR3 protein: CASSERGQGFEQYF; CDR3 DNA: TGTGCCAGCAGTGAGAGGGGACAGGGATTCGAGCAGTACTTC
clone size: once; J gene: TRBJ2-7; V gene: TRBV5-4; D gene: -; CDR3 protein: CASSTSWGSPYEQYF; CDR3 DNA: TGTGCCAGCAGCACTTCATGGGGGAGCCCCTACGAGCAGTACTTC